These 3 T cell receptor beta chains originate from one sample sequenced in a study of blood T cells in healthy people across ages. For the second PCR, which ran for about 6 to 12 cycles, a sample-barcoded 5' primer and a J-beta primer mix were used. From the 5' RACE reads, TCRdb called clonotypes with MiXCR, one entry per CDR3 protein. The profile covers 650,000 to 1,000,000 distinct CDR3 sequences, with around 36% appearing a single time and 13% taken by the ten largest. The sequenced sample was blood. Every receptor here comes from a man aged 18-30 years in good health.

This chain joins TRBV14 and TRBJ2-7; TRBD2 matches at 8 bases. With 0 bases clipped from V and 5 bases from J, the junction kept 9 bases outside the gene matches. Germline CDR1 is SGHDN and CDR2 is FVKESK. CDR3 size: 16 residues. The CDR3: CASSQDRSGGMDEQYF. The CDR3 DNA is TGTGCCAGCAGCCAAGACAGGAGCGGGGGTATGGACGAGCAGTACTTC.

A few counts support this clonotype. The chain couples TRBV6-4 to TRBJ2-4, with a weak D call TRBD1 (6 bases). Germline V lookup: CDR1 MRHNA, CDR2 SNTAGT. The CDR3 covers 14 residues. V was pared by 6 bases and J by 1 base, with 10 bases between. The CDR3 DNA reads as TGTGCCAGCAGGAACGACAGGGCCAAAAACATTCAGTACTTC. Residues: CASRNDRAKNIQYF.

Points on this clonotype: The germline gene is not matched at one end of the junction; a read error may be the cause. J is TRBJ2-1 and V is TRBV11-1; perhaps TRBD2 as D (6 bases). The CDR3 length is 13 residues. Looked up from germline, CDR1 is SGHAT and CDR2 is FQDESV (reference sequence). CDR3 sequence: CAGSFTRGDEQFF. In nucleotides, the CDR3 is TGTGCCGGCAGCTTTACCCGCGGGGACGAGCAGTTCTTC.